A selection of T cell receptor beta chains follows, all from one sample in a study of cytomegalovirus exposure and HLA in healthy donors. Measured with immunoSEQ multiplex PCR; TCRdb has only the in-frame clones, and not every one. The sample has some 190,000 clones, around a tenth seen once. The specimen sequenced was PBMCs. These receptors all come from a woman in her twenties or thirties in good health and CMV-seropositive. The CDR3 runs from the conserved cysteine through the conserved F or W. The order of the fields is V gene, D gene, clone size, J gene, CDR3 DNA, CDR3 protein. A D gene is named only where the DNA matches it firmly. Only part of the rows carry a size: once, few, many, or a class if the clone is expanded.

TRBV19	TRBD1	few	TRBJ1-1	TGTGCCAGTAGTAGGTCCAGGGGGCCCGGGGACACTGAAGCTTTCTTT	CASSRSRGPGDTEAFF
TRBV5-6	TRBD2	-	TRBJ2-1	TGTGCCAGCAGCCCGGGACTAGAATTATCCAATGAGCAGTTCTTC	CASSPGLELSNEQFF
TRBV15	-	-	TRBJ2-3	TGTGCCACCAGCAGAGGGGGCTTGAGCACAGATACGCAGTATTTT	CATSRGGLSTDTQYF
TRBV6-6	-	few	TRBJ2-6	TGTGCCAGCAGTTACGAAGCGGAAGGGGCCAACGTCCTGACTTTC	CASSYEAEGANVLTF
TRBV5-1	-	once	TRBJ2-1	TGCGCCAGCAGGGCCCTAGCAGCCCTTTACAATGAGCAGTTCTTC	CASRALAALYNEQFF
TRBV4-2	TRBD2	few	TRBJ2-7	TGTGCCAGCAGCCGCACTAGCGGGGCTACCTACGAGCAGTACTTC	CASSRTSGATYEQYF
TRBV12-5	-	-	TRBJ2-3	TGTGCTAGTGGTTTGGGACTTCACACAGATACGCAGTATTTT	CASGLGLHTDTQYF
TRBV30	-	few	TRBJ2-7	TGTGCCTGGAGTTGGCGGCCGGACGAGCAGTACTTC	CAWSWRPDEQYF
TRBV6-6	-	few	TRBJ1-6	TGTGCCAGCTATAGCGTCCGACGGATTAATTCACCCCTCCACTTT	CASYSVRRINSPLHF
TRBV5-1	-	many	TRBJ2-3	TGCGCCAGCAGCTTGGATCAGGGGACAGATACGCAGTATTTT	CASSLDQGTDTQYF
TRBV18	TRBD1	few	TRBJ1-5	TGTGCCAGCTCACTTGACAGGGGGCCTGGTCAGCCCCAGCATTTT	CASSLDRGPGQPQHF
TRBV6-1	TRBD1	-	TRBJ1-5	TGTGCCAGCAGTAGGGACAGAACCGACAATCAGCCCCAGCATTTT	CASSRDRTDNQPQHF
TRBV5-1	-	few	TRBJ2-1	TGCGCCAGCAGCTTGGGACAAGTCTACAATGAGCAGTTCTTC	CASSLGQVYNEQFF
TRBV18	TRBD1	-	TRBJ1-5	TGTGCCAGCTCACCAGATCAATTTGGCGACAGGGATTATCAGCCCCAGCATTTT	CASSPDQFGDRDYQPQHF
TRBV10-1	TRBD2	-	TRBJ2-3	TGCGCCAGCGGAGCGGGAGGCACAGATACGCAGTATTTT	CASGAGGTDTQYF
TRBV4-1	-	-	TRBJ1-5	TGCGCCAGCAGCCGCGAAGGGAGTTATCAGCCCCAGCATTTT	CASSREGSYQPQHF
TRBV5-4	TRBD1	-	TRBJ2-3	TGTGCCAGCAGTACTCGGGACAGGGCAACACCAGATACGCAGTATTTT	CASSTRDRATPDTQYF
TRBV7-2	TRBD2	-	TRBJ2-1	TGTGCCAGCAGCTTACACGGGGGAGGGCGGTACAATGAGCAGTTCTTC	CASSLHGGGRYNEQFF
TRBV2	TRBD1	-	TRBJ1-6	TGTGCCAGCGGAGGACAGGGTGATAATTCACCCCTCCACTTT	CASGGQGDNSPLHF
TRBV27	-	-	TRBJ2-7	TGTGCCAGCAGTTATGCCCCAGTTGGCCGCAGAGGGCTTCACGAGCAGTACTTC	CASSYAPVGRRGLHEQYF
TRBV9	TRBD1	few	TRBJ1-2	TGTGCCAGCAGCGTTGGACAGGGTATGAGCTACACCTTC	CASSVGQGMSYTF
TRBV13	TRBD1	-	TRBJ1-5	TGTGCCAGCAGCTCCCGGACAGGGAATCAGCCCCAGCATTTT	CASSSRTGNQPQHF
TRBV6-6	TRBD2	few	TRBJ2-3	TGTGCCAGCAGTCTACTAGCGAGCACAGATACGCAGTATTTT	CASSLLASTDTQYF
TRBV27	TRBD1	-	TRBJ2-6	TGTGCCAGCAGTAAACGACAGGGCGTTGTCAACCCTGGGGCCAACGTCCTGACTTTC	CASSKRQGVVNPGANVLTF
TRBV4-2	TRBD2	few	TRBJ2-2	TGTGCCAGCAGCCTCCTAGCGGGGAGTGAGGGCGGGGAGCTGTTTTTT	CASSLLAGSEGGELFF